Listed here are 7 T cell receptor beta chains from one sample, sequenced in a study of blood T cell repertoires in COVID-19. TCRdb's copy holds only in-frame clones and misses some; the assay was immunoSEQ multiplex PCR. This sample has about 62,000 clones, with around 87% found just once. The sequenced material came from peripheral blood. The receptors come from a woman aged 60-75 years with COVID-19, enrolled during active disease.

V is TRBV5-6 and J is TRBJ2-1, with D possibly being TRBD2 (6 bases). Per the germline V gene, CDR1 is SGHDT and CDR2 is YYEEEE. V was shortened by 4 bases and J by 5 bases, with 10 bases between the two germline ends. The CDR3 has 13 amino acids. CDR3 nucleotides: TGTGCCAGCAGCGGGGGGTGGAACAATGAGCAGTTCTTC. Its protein product is CASSGGWNNEQFF.

V usage is TRBV28 and J usage is TRBJ1-5; D is ambiguous. The CDR3 loop spans 13 amino acids. Per germline, CDR1 MDHEN and CDR2 SYDVKM. V lost 5 bases and J 2 bases, leaving 7 bases between the germline ends. CDR3 nucleotides: TGTGCCAGCAGTAACATTGGCAATCAGCCCCAGCATTTT. It translates to CASSNIGNQPQHF.

The CDR3 region has the DNA TGTGCCAGCAGCCAAGAGGGACAGGACGGCGCTTTCTTT. It translates to CASSQEGQDGAFF. The chain recombines TRBV3-1 (or the pseudogene TRBV3-2) with TRBJ1-1; 8 bases are shared with TRBD1. The CDR3 covers 13 residues. The ends lost 0 bases at V and 11 bases at J; junction bases unmatched: 5. Germline lookup yields CDR1 LGHDT and CDR2 YNNKEL (reference sequence).

V is TRBV18 and J is TRBJ2-2; possible D gene TRBD2, 5 bases. The CDR3 consists of 14 residues. Germline CDR1 and CDR2: KGHSH and LQKENI. Trimming left V 8 bases short and J 6 bases short, with 16 bases between. The CDR3 spells CASTQLDESGELFF. The DNA for the CDR3 is TGTGCCAGCACCCAACTAGATGAGTCCGGGGAGCTGTTTTTT.

The CDR3 bases are TGTGCCAGCAGCGGCACTAGCGGGAGGGCCCGGAATGAGCAGTTCTTC. Translating it yields CASSGTSGRARNEQFF. V gene TRBV11-2 combines with J gene TRBJ2-1, with 13 bases matching TRBD2. V lost 5 bases to trimming and J lost 7 bases; unmatched junction nucleotides: 8. This CDR3 is 16 amino acids long. CDR1 and CDR2 (germline): SGHAT, FQNNGV.

This CDR3 reads CASVQGAGREQYF. DNA for the CDR3: TGTGCCAGCGTACAGGGGGCGGGTCGCGAGCAGTACTTC. V usage is TRBV6-5 and J usage is TRBJ2-7, with 9 bases lining up with TRBD1. There are 13 residues in the CDR3. The germline V gene encodes CDR1 MNHEY and CDR2 SVGAGI. V lost 8 bases, J lost 6 bases, and 8 bases stayed unmatched.

This sequence joins TRBV3-1 (or the pseudogene TRBV3-2) and TRBJ1-2; D unresolved. The CDR3 spans 15 residues. Germline loops: CDR1 LGHDT, CDR2 YNNKEL (reference sequence). The V end lost 1 base, the J end lost 6 bases, and 15 bases lay between the germline ends. CDR3 in DNA: TGTGCCAGCAGCCAAGGTCGGTCCGGAGTGGATGGCTACACCTTC. It codes for CASSQGRSGVDGYTF.